The present TCR beta chain was sequenced within a study of OX40 agonist ivuxolimab in advanced cancers. The wider study: Patients were infused with ivuxolimab every 2 weeks at 0.01 to 10 mg/kg. Every patient in dose escalation had hepatocellular carcinoma, melanoma, renal cell or head and neck cancer.

Only in-frame clones appear in the TCRdb table, and some are missing; sequencing was by immunoSEQ multiplex PCR. The repertoire includes fewer than 40,000 clones, roughly 87% of them detected once, and about 20% sits in the top ten. Findings of the study overall: On average, a greater number of expanded clones characterised CD8+ T cells relative to CD4+. The study observed clonal expansion of CD4+ and CD8+ blood T cells by week 6 at 0.1 to 3.0 mg/kg.

V was clipped by 5 bases and J by 8 bases, with 12 bases between them. The CDR3 runs to 12 residues. The germline V gene has CDR1 SEHNR and CDR2 FQNEAQ (reference sequence). Note on this clone: Its target is not known.

The starting material was CD4+ or CD8+ T cells sorted from blood, obtained in a trial of the OX40 agonist ivuxolimab. This rearrangement joins TRBV7-9 to TRBJ1-1; TRBD1 is a possible D gene (5 bases). This clonotype was obtained from an adult with an advanced solid tumor such as melanoma, head and neck, liver or kidney cancer. The CDR3: CASSEGRAEAFF. CDR3 nucleotides: TGTGCCAGCAGCGAGGGGAGGGCAGAAGCTTTCTTT.